This paragraph covers one TCR beta chain sequence. The data were taken from a study of blood T cell repertoires in COVID-19. Across the study: The study drew acute and convalescent COVID-19 samples from the United States, Italy and Spain.

Germline values: CDR1 ENHRY, CDR2 SYGVKD. V was shortened by 9 bases and J by 3 bases, with 22 bases between the two germline ends. The CDR3 sequence is 16 residues long. Methods used by the authors: Estimation of nucleated cell counts relied on the amplification of reference gene primers. The assay was immunoSEQ multiplex PCR, and TCRdb's table has in-frame clones only and misses some. The DNA gave D and trimming, while V, J and clone size come from that table. The sample lists 250,000 to 350,000 clones, roughly nine tenths occurring once. Cohort allocation depended upon clinical history that participants reported. All recovered Cohort 3 donors got two negative PCRs, got clearance, or saw symptom resolution.

The sample was PBMCs or T cells enriched from blood (not recorded which). This TCR was recovered from a woman between 18 and 29 years old who had recovered from COVID-19. The chain has TRBV10-3 and TRBJ2-3, with D perhaps matching TRBD2 (5 bases). The CDR3: CAMALGSGKETDTQYF. DNA for the CDR3: TGTGCCATGGCCCTCGGGTCGGGGAAAGAGACAGATACGCAGTATTTT.